These 27 T cell receptor beta chains were sequenced from one sample in a study of T cell repertoires in ileal Crohn's disease. The data were produced by immunoSEQ multiplex PCR, yet TCRdb's version contains in-frame clones alone and is incomplete. The data show around 8,200 clones, 60% to 80% seen once. Material: ileal tissue. The receptors were gathered from an adult with Crohn's disease.

This chain joins TRBV5-1 and TRBJ1-1; D gene ambiguous. This CDR3 region has 14 residues. Germline values: CDR1 SGHRS, CDR2 YFSETQ. V was cut by 0 bases and J by 5 bases, with 11 bases left in between. The CDR3 is CASSLGRRETEAFF. The CDR3 nucleotides are TGCGCCAGCAGCTTGGGGAGGAGAGAAACTGAAGCTTTCTTT.

This clone was detected once. This chain uses TRBV29-1 with TRBJ2-7; tentatively, D is TRBD2 (6 bases). Trimming removed 8 bases from V and 4 bases from J, with 15 bases in between. Germline V gene sequence: CDR1 SQVTM, CDR2 ANQGSEA. There are 12 residues in the CDR3. CDR3 residues: CSIKFRGYEQYF. CDR3 DNA: TGCAGCATAAAATTTCGGGGGTACGAGCAGTACTTC.

The V and J genes are TRBV15 and TRBJ2-1; TRBD2 agrees at 8 bases. J gave up 0 bases and V 5 bases, and 9 bases lay outside the gene matches. This CDR3 comprises 17 residues. The germline CDR1 and CDR2 sequences are LNHNV and YYDKDF (reference sequence). Here the CDR3 reads CATSSGRGASSYNEQFF. The DNA for the CDR3 is TGTGCCACCAGCTCAGGGCGGGGGGCGAGCTCCTACAATGAGCAGTTCTTC.

This sequence joins TRBV6-4 and TRBJ1-2; 7 bases are a match to TRBD1. The CDR3 totals 13 residues. Germline V lookup: CDR1 MRHNA, CDR2 SNTAGT. The V gene end was trimmed by 4 bases and the J gene end by 6 bases; junction bases not matched to a gene: 5. The CDR3 loop is CASSVQGPHGYTF. As DNA, the CDR3 is TGTGCCAGCAGTGTACAGGGGCCCCATGGCTACACCTTC.

This clone came up a few times. The gene calls are TRBV7-2 and TRBJ1-2; TRBD1 matches 10 bases. Trimming cost V 5 bases and J 4 bases; bases outside gene matches: 4. Germline CDR1 reads SGHTA; CDR2 reads FQGNSA. This CDR3 has 14 amino acids. CDR3 coding DNA: TGTGCCAGCAGCCCGACAGGGGGCGGCTATGGCTACACCTTC. Translated, it gives CASSPTGGGYGYTF.

Worth noting for this clone: The junction differs from germline at one of its ends, possibly a read error. This sequence joins TRBV6-5 and TRBJ1-1; D is possibly TRBD1 (5 bases). Germline V gene sequence: CDR1 MNHEY, CDR2 SVGAGI. The CDR3 covers 15 residues. The CDR3 DNA sequence: TGTGCCACCACCGGAACAGGTCACTTTAACAGTGAAGCTTTCTTT. It is translated as CATTGTGHFNSEAFF.

The rearrangement links TRBV28 to TRBJ2-3; the match to TRBD2 covers 8 bases. The CDR3 extends over 15 amino acids. The germline V gene encodes CDR1 MDHEN and CDR2 SYDVKM. V was pared by 8 bases and J by 2 bases, with 9 bases of the junction left unmatched. The CDR3 spells CASSRGSGATDTQYF. CDR3 nucleotides: TGTGCCAGCTCAAGGGGTAGCGGGGCCACAGATACGCAGTATTTT.

The rearrangement joins TRBV9 to TRBJ1-6; perhaps TRBD1 as D (6 bases). The CDR3 length is 14 residues. Germline values: CDR1 SGDLS, CDR2 YYNGEE. Between the trimmed V and J ends, which lost 0 bases and 10 bases, there was a span of 11 bases. The CDR3 nucleotides are TGTGCCAGCAGCGTAGTACAGGGAGGGTCACCCCTCCACTTT. It specifies CASSVVQGGSPLHF.

The rearrangement links TRBV5-1 to TRBJ1-4; D remains unclear. CDR3 length: 16 residues. V was shortened by 2 bases and J by 3 bases, with 14 bases between the two germline ends. Germline CDR1 and CDR2: SGHRS and YFSETQ. The CDR3 spells CASSFGQPSSNEKLFF. CDR3 nucleotide sequence: TGCGCCAGCAGCTTTGGGCAGCCGAGTTCTAATGAAAAACTGTTTTTT.

V and J are TRBV2 and TRBJ1-1; possible D gene TRBD1, 5 bases. This CDR3 comprises 13 residues. Germline V gives CDR1 SNHLY, CDR2 FYNNEI. V lost 4 bases and J 7 bases, leaving 13 bases between the germline ends. The CDR3: CASSVLGASEAFF. The CDR3 DNA sequence: TGTGCCAGCAGTGTGCTAGGGGCAAGTGAAGCTTTCTTT.

The J gene is TRBJ2-5, the V gene TRBV5-1, with 12 positions matching TRBD2. Looked up from germline, CDR1 is SGHRS and CDR2 is YFSETQ. V trimming: 4 bases; J trimming: 5 bases; junction bases outside the gene matches: 15. The CDR3 is 18 residues long. CDR3 amino acids: CASSAGSTSGGAGETQYF. The DNA of the CDR3 is TGCGCCAGCAGCGCCGGTTCGACTAGCGGGGGAGCCGGGGAGACCCAGTACTTC.

The chain combines TRBV27 with TRBJ2-3; D is ambiguous. Germline V gene data show CDR1 as MNHEY and CDR2 as SMNVEV (reference sequence). The CDR3 consists of 14 residues. With 0 bases removed from V and 1 base from J, the gap between germline ends came to 5 bases. CDR3 loop: CASSLSRRTDTQYF. Here the CDR3 DNA reads TGTGCCAGCAGTTTATCCCGTCGCACAGATACGCAGTATTTT.

This chain connects TRBV25-1 to TRBJ2-3; the D gene is possibly TRBD1 (5 bases). Germline V gene lookup returns CDR1 MGHDK and CDR2 SYGVNS. Between the trimmed V and J ends, which lost 3 bases and 5 bases, there was a span of 12 bases. The CDR3 consists of 14 residues. The DNA of the CDR3 is TGTGCCAGCAGTGATCCAGGGTCTGGAGATACGCAGTATTTT. Translating gives CASSDPGSGDTQYF.

The chain links TRBV18 to TRBJ1-3, with unresolved D. Trimming cost V 3 bases and J 1 base, with 22 bases left between them. The germline CDR1 and CDR2 sequences are KGHSH and LQKENI. CDR3 length: 19 amino acids. For the CDR3, the DNA is TGTGCCAGCTCACCTAGAAAGGGAGGAAGCCGAGGGTCTGGAAACACCATATATTTT. Protein product: CASSPRKGGSRGSGNTIYF.

This clone ranks as large. The chain employs TRBV4-2 and TRBJ2-2, with D possibly being TRBD2 (6 bases). The germline gives CDR1 LGHNA, CDR2 YNFKEQ. The germline V and J ends were trimmed by 4 bases and 6 bases, with 12 bases remaining between them. The CDR3 spans 14 residues. CDR3 in DNA: TGTGCCAGCAGCCCTATCTCTAGCGCCGGGGAGCTGTTTTTT. Encoded protein: CASSPISSAGELFF.

The chain uses TRBV9 and TRBJ1-6; D may be TRBD1 (6 bases). V gave up 6 bases and J gave up 7 bases, with 29 bases separating them. This CDR3 is built from 19 residues. Germline assignment: CDR1 SGDLS and CDR2 YYNGEE. The CDR3 sequence: CASKCKRVGGLGGNSPLHF. The CDR3 region has the DNA TGTGCCAGCAAATGTAAACGAGTCGGGGGCCTGGGGGGGAATTCACCCCTCCACTTT.

As to this clone: In the same sample, other DNA sequences code for this CDR3. This rearrangement joins TRBV2 to TRBJ2-1; TRBD1 aligns across 7 bases. Germline CDR1 is SNHLY and CDR2 is FYNNEI. V lost 7 bases and J lost 2; bases outside the gene matches: 8. This CDR3 spans 15 amino acids. CDR3 in amino acids: CASMRGQNPYNEQFF. DNA of the CDR3: TGTGCCAGCATGAGGGGACAGAATCCCTACAATGAGCAGTTCTTC.

The chain uses TRBV6-6 and TRBJ1-1; D not certain. Trimming removed 0 bases at V and 6 bases at J, with 8 bases between. The CDR3 consists of 13 residues. Germline assignment: CDR1 MNHNY and CDR2 SVGAGI (reference sequence). In DNA form, the CDR3 reads TGTGCCAGCAGTTACTCGCCAGGTGCTGAAGCTTTCTTT. This codes for CASSYSPGAEAFF.

The CDR3 bases are TGTGCCAGCAGCTTAAACAATAATTCACCCCTCCACTTT. It translates to CASSLNNNSPLHF. This chain joins TRBV7-2 and TRBJ1-6; D is unresolved. The germline V and J ends were trimmed by 2 bases and 5 bases, with 4 bases remaining between them. The germline V gene has CDR1 SGHTA and CDR2 FQGNSA. The CDR3 is 13 residues long. Filled out from reference TRBV7-2 and TRBJ1-6, the complete variable domain reads GAGVSQSPSNKVTEKGKDVELRCDPISGHTALYWYRQSLGQGLEFLIYFQGNSAPDKSGLPSDRFSAERTGGSVSTLTIQRTQQEDSAVYLCASSLNNNSPLHFGNGTRLTVT.

This chain links TRBV19 with TRBJ2-7, with 7 bases that match TRBD1. Germline assignment: CDR1 LNHDA and CDR2 SQIVND (reference sequence). The CDR3 is 11 amino acids. Trimming removed 9 bases from V and 6 bases from J; junction bases left unmatched: 5. CDR3 in DNA: TGTGCCAGCTCAACAGGGGCCGAGCAGTACTTC. It translates to CASSTGAEQYF.

This sequence joins TRBV2 and TRBJ1-5, with TRBD1 as a possible D gene (5 bases). The V end was cut by 4 bases, the J end by 9 bases, with 16 bases between. The CDR3 totals 14 residues. In germline, CDR1 is SNHLY, CDR2 FYNNEI. CDR3 nucleotide sequence: TGTGCCAGCAGTGCAAATCAGGGTTACGGGCCCCAGCATTTT. Translation gives CASSANQGYGPQHF.

The chain combines TRBV28 with TRBJ2-7, with 7 nucleotides matching TRBD1. This CDR3 is 12 amino acids long. CDR1 is MDHEN and CDR2 is SYDVKM in the germline V gene. Trimming at V came to 10 bases and at J to 2 bases, leaving 5 bases not matched to a gene. The CDR3 loop reads CAITGQTYEQYF. The CDR3 coding sequence is TGTGCCATAACGGGACAGACCTACGAGCAGTACTTC.

This clone was detected only once. The rearrangement joins TRBV27 to TRBJ2-7; 8 nucleotides line up with TRBD1. Trimming took 1 base from V and 7 from J; bases not matched to a gene: 3. The germline CDR1 and CDR2 sequences are MNHEY and SMNVEV (reference sequence). The CDR3 extends over 13 amino acids. CDR3 amino acids: CASSLFRQGEQYF. CDR3 coding DNA: TGTGCCAGCAGTTTATTCCGACAGGGGGAGCAGTACTTC.

This sequence joins TRBV9 and TRBJ2-1; the D gene is possibly TRBD2 (6 bases). Germline V CDR1 and CDR2: SGDLS, YYNGEE. The CDR3 sequence is 14 residues long. The V gene lost 0 bases and the J gene lost 6 bases, with 10 bases spanning the gap. The CDR3 DNA is TGTGCCAGCAGCGTAGGTCTTAGCGGCAATGAGCAGTTCTTC. Its translation: CASSVGLSGNEQFF.

The rearrangement uses TRBV28 and TRBJ2-4, with 11 bases aligning to TRBD1. V lost 5 bases and J lost 4; bases outside the gene matches: 10. CDR3 length: 17 amino acids. Germline loops: CDR1 MDHEN, CDR2 SYDVKM. CDR3 protein: CASSSRAGDRGKNIQYF. The CDR3 DNA reads TGTGCCAGCAGTAGTAGGGCCGGGGACAGGGGGAAAAACATTCAGTACTTC.

In this sample, this clone turned up once. The CDR3 nucleotides are TGTGCCAGCAGCGACCTGGTTGGGCGCTATGGCTACACCTTC. Encoded protein: CASSDLVGRYGYTF. This chain uses TRBV6-1 with TRBJ1-2; D is unclear. Germline V lookup: CDR1 MNHNS, CDR2 SASEGT. V lost 6 bases, J lost 4 bases, and 15 bases lay in between. This CDR3 comprises 14 residues.

The V and J genes are TRBV23-1 and TRBJ2-7; a possible D gene is TRBD2 (5 bases). TRBV23-1 falls under the ORF class, with uncertain function. The V end was cut by 4 bases, the J end by 6 bases, with 13 bases between. The CDR3 consists of 13 residues. This chain's CDR3 is CASSRQCGCEQYF. The DNA of the CDR3 is TGCGCCAGCAGTCGGCAGTGCGGGTGCGAGCAGTACTTC.